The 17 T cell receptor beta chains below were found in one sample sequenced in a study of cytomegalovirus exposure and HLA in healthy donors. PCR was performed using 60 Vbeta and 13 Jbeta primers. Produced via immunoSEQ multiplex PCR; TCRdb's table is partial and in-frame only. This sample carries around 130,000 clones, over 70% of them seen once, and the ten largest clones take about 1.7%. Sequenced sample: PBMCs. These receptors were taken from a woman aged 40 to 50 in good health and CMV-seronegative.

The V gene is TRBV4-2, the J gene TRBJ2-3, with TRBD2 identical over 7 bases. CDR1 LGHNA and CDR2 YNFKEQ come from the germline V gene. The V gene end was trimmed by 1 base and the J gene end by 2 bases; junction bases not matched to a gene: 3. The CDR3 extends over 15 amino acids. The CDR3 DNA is TGTGCCAGCAGCCAAGGGGGGGGGTCCACAGATACGCAGTATTTT. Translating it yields CASSQGGGSTDTQYF.

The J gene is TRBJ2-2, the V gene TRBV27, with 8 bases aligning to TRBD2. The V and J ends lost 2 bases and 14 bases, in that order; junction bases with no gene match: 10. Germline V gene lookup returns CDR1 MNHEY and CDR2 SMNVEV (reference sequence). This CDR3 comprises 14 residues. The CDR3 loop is CASSLGLGTSPLFF. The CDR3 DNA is TGTGCCAGCAGTTTAGGTCTCGGGACTAGTCCCCTGTTTTTT.

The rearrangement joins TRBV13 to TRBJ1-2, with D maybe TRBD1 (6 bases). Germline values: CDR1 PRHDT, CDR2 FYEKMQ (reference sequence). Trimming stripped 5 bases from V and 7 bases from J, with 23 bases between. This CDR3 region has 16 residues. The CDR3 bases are TGTGCCAGCAGCCTCGAAGTACAGGGCCCCCCAGCTGGCTACACCTTC. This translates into CASSLEVQGPPAGYTF.

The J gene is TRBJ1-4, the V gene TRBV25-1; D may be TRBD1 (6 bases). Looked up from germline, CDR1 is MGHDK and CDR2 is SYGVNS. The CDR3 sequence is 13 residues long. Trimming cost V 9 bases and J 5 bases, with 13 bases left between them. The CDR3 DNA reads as TGTGCCAGTGCCGGGACATTGAATGAAAAACTGTTTTTT. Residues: CASAGTLNEKLFF. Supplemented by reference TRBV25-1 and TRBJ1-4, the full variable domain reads EADIYQTPRYLVIGTGKKITLECSQTMGHDKMYWYQQDPGMELHLIHYSYGVNSTEKGDLSSESTVSRIRTEHFPLTLESARPSHTSQYLCASAGTLNEKLFFGSGTQLSVL.

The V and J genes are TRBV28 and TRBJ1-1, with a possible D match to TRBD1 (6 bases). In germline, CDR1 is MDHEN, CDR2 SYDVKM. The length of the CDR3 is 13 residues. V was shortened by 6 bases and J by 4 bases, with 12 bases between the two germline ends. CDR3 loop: CASRAQGFTEAFF. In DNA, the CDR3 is TGTGCCAGCAGAGCCCAGGGGTTCACTGAAGCTTTCTTT.

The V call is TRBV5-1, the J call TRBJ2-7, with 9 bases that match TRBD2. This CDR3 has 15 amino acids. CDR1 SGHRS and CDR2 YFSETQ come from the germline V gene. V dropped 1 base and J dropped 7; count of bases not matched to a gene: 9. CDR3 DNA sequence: TGCGCCAGCAGCTTGACAGCGGGGGGATCGGGGGAGCAGTACTTC. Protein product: CASSLTAGGSGEQYF.

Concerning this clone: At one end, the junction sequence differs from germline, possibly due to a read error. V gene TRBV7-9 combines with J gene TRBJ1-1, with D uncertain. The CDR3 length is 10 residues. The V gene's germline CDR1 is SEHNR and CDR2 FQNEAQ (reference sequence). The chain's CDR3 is CSSSLREAFF. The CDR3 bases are TGTTCCAGCAGCCTCCGGGAAGCTTTCTTT.

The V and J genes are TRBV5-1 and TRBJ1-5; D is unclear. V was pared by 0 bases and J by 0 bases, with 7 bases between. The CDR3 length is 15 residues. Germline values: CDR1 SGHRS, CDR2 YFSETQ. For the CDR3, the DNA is TGCGCCAGCAGCTTGGCGGGGTCTAGCAATCAGCCCCAGCATTTT. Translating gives CASSLAGSSNQPQHF. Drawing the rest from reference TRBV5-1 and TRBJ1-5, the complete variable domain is KAGVTQTPRYLIKTRGQQVTLSCSPISGHRSVSWYQQTPGQGLQFLFEYFSETQRNKGNFPGRFSGRQFSNSRSEMNVSTLELGDSALYLCASSLAGSSNQPQHFGDGTRLSIL.

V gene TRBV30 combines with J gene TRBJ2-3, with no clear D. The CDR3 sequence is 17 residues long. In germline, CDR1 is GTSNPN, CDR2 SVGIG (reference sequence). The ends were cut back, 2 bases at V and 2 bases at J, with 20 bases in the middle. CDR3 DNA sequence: TGTGCCTGGAGTTACCCAGCCCCAGGTCCTACCACAGATACGCAGTATTTT. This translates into CAWSYPAPGPTTDTQYF. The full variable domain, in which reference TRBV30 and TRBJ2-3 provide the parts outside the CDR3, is SQTIHQWPATLVQPVGSPLSLECTVEGTSNPNLYWYRQAAGRGLQLLFYSVGIGQISSEVPQNLSASRPQDRQFILSSKKLLLSDSGFYLCAWSYPAPGPTTDTQYFGPGTRLTVL.

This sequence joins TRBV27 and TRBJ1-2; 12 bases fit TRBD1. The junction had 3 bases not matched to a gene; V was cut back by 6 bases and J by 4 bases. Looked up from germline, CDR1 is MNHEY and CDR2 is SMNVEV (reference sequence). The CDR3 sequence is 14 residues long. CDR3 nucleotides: TGTGCCAGCAGCGAGGGACAGGGGGCCTATGGCTACACCTTC. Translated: CASSEGQGAYGYTF.

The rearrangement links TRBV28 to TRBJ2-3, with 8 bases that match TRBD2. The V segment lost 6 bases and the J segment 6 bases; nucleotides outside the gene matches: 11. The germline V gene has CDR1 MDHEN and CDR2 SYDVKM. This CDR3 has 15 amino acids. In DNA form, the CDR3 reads TGTGCCAGCAGGCCCTCCGGGACTAGAGGGGATACGCAGTATTTT. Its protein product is CASRPSGTRGDTQYF.

The CDR3 region has the DNA TGTGCCAGCAGTGAAGAAATTGGGACAGAGCGGTCCTATGGCTACACCTTC. Encoded protein: CASSEEIGTERSYGYTF. V usage is TRBV2 and J usage is TRBJ1-2; TRBD1 matches at 7 bases. V shed 1 base, J shed 4 bases, and the junction held 12 bases outside the gene matches. The length of the CDR3 is 17 residues. Germline CDR1 SNHLY, CDR2 FYNNEI. The full variable domain, rest sourced from reference TRBV2 and TRBJ1-2, is EPEVTQTPSHQVTQMGQEVILRCVPISNHLYFYWYRQILGQKVEFLVSFYNNEISEKSEIFDDQFSVERPDGSNFTLKIRSTKLEDSAMYFCASSEEIGTERSYGYTFGSGTRLTVV.

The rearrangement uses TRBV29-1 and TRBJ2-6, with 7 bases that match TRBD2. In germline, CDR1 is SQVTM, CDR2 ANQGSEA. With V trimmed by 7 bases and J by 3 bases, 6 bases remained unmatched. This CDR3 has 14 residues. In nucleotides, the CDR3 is TGCAGCGCCCGGGGGGAAGATGGGGCCAACGTCCTGACTTTC. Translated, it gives CSARGEDGANVLTF.

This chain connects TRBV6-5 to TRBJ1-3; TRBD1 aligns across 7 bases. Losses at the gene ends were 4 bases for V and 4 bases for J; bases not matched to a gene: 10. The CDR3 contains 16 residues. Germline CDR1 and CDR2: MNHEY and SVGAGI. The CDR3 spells CASSSPLRGLGNTIYF. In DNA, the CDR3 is TGTGCCAGCAGTTCCCCCCTTAGGGGGCTGGGAAACACCATATATTTT.

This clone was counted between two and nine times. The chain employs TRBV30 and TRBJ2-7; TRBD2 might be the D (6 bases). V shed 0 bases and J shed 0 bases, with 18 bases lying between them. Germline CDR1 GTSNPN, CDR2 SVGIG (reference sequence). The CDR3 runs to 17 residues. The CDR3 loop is CAWSVWGIADGSYEQYF. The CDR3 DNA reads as TGTGCCTGGAGTGTATGGGGCATAGCGGATGGCTCCTACGAGCAGTACTTC.

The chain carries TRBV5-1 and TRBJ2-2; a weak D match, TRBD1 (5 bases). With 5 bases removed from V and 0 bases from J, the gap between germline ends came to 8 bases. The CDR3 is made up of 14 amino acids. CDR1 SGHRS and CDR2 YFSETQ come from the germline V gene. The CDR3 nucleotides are TGCGCCAGCAGGCCGACAGCGAACACCGGGGAGCTGTTTTTT. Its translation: CASRPTANTGELFF.

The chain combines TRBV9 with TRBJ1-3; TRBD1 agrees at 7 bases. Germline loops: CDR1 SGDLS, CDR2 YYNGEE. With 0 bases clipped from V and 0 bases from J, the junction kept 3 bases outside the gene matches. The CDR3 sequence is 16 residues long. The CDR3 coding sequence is TGTGCCAGCAGCGTAGGGGACAGCAGCTCTGGAAACACCATATATTTT. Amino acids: CASSVGDSSSGNTIYF.